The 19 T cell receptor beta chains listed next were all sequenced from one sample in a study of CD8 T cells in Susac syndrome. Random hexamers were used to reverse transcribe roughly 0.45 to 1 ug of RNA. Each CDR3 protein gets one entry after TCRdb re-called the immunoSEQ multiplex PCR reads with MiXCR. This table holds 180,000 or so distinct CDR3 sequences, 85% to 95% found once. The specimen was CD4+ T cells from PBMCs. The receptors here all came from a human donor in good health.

The CDR3 region has the DNA TGTGCCAGCAGAGGACAGGGGGTCCTCTACGAGCAGTACTTC. This codes for CASRGQGVLYEQYF. The chain has TRBV12-3 or TRBV12-4 and TRBJ2-7, with 10 bases that match TRBD1. This CDR3 comprises 14 residues. Losses at the gene ends were 6 bases for V and 3 bases for J; bases not matched to a gene: 5.

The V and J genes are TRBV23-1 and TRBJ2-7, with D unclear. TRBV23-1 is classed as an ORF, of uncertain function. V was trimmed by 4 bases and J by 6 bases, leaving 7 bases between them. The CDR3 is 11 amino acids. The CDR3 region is CASSLSPEQYF. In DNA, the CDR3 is TGCGCCAGCAGTCTCAGCCCCGAGCAGTACTTC.

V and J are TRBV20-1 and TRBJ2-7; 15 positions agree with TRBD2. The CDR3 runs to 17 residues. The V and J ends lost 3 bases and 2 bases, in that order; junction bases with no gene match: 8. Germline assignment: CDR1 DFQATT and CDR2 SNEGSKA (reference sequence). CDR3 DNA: TGCAGTGCTAGCGGGACTAGCGGGGGGAAGGGGGCCTACGAGCAGTACTTC. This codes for CSASGTSGGKGAYEQYF.

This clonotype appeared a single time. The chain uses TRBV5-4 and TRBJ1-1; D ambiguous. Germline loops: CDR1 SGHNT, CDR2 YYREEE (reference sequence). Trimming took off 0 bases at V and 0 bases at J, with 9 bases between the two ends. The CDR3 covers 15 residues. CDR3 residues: CASSLERVMNTEAFF. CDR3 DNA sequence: TGTGCCAGCAGCTTGGAAAGGGTGATGAACACTGAAGCTTTCTTT.

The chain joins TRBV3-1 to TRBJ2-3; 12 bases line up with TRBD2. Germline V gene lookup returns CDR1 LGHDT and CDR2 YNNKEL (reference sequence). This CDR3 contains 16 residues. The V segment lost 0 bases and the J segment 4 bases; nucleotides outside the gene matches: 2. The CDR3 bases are TGTGCCAGCAGCCAAGATCTAGCGGGAGGGTCAGATACGCAGTATTTT. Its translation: CASSQDLAGGSDTQYF.

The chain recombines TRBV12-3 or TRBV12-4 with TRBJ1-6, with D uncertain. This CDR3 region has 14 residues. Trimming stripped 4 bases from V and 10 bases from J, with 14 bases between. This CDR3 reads CASSSRGGVSPLHF. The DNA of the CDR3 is TGTGCCAGCAGTTCCCGGGGAGGAGTGTCACCCCTCCACTTT.

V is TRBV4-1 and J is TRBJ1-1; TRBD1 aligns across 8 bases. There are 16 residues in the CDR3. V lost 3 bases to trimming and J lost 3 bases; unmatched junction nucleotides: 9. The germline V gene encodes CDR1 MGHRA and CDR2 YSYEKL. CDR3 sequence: CASSHHPQDRDTEAFF. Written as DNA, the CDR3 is TGCGCCAGCAGCCATCACCCTCAGGACAGGGACACTGAAGCTTTCTTT.

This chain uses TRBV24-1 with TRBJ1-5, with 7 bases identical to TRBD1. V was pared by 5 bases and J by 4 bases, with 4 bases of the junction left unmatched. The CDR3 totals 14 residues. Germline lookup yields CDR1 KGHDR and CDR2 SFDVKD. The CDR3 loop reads CATSGAGGNQPQHF. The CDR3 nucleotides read TGTGCCACCAGTGGGGCAGGGGGGAATCAGCCCCAGCATTTT.

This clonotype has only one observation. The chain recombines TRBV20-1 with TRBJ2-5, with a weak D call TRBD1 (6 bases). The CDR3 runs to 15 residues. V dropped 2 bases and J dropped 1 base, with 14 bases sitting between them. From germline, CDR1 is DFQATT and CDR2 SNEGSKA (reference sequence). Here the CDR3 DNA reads TGCAGTGCTAGACCACCGGGACATATCCAAGAGACCCAGTACTTC. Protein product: CSARPPGHIQETQYF.

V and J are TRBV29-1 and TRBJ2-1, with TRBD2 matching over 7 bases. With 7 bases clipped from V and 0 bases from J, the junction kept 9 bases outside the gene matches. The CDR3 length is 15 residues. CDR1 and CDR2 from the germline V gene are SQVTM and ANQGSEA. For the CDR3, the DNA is TGCAGCGCTCTCGGGGGGAGTAGCTCCTACAATGAGCAGTTCTTC. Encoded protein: CSALGGSSSYNEQFF.

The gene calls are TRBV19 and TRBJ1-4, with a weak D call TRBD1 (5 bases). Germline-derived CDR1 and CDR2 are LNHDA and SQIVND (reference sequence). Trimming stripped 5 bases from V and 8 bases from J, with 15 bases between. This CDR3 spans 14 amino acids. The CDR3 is CASSPDRFGEKLFF. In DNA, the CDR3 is TGTGCCAGTAGTCCCGACAGATTTGGCGAAAAACTGTTTTTT. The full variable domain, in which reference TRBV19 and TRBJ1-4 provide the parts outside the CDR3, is DGGITQSPKYLFRKEGQNVTLSCEQNLNHDAMYWYRQDPGQGLRLIYYSQIVNDFQKGDIAEGYSVSREKKESFPLTVTSAQKNPTAFYLCASSPDRFGEKLFFGSGTQLSVL.

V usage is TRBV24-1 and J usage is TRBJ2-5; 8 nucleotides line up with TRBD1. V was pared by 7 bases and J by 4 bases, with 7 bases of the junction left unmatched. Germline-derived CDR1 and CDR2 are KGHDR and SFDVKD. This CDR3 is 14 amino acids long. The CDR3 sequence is CATSPPGQGETQYF. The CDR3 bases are TGTGCCACCAGCCCTCCCGGACAGGGAGAGACCCAGTACTTC.

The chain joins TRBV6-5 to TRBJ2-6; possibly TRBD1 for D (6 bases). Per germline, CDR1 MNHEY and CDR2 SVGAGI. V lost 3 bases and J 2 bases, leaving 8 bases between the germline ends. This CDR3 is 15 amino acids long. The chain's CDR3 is CASSYGGPGANVLTF. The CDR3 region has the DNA TGTGCCAGCAGTTATGGGGGCCCTGGGGCCAACGTCCTGACTTTC.

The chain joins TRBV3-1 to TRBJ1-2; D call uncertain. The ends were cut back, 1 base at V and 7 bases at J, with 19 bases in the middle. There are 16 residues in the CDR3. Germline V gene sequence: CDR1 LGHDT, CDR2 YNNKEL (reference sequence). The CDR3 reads CASSQVTGGTIFGYTF. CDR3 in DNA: TGTGCCAGCAGCCAAGTTACGGGCGGAACCATCTTTGGCTACACCTTC.

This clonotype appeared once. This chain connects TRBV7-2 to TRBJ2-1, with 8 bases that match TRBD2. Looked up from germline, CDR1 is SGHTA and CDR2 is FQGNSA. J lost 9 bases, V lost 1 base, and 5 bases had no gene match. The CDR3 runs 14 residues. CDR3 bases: TGTGCCAGCAGCTTAGATGTCGGGGGGGCTGAGCAGTTCTTC. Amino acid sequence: CASSLDVGGAEQFF.

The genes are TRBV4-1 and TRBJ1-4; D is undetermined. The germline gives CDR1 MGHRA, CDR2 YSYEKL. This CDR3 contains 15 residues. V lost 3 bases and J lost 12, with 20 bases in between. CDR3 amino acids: CASSHVDRGSLELFF. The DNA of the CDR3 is TGCGCCAGCAGCCACGTAGACCGGGGATCGCTCGAACTGTTTTTT.

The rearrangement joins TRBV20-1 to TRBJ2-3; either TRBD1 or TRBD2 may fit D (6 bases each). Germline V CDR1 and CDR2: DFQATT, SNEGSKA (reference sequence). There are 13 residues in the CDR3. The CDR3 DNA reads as TGCGGTGGGCATGAACAGGGAGGAGATACGCAGTATTTT. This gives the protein CGGHEQGGDTQYF.

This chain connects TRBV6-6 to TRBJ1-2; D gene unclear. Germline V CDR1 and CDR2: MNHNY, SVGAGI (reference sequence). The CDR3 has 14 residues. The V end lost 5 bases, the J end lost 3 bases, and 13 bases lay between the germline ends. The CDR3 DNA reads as TGTGCCAGCAGTCAGCTTAGGAGCGACTATGGCTACACCTTC. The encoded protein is CASSQLRSDYGYTF.

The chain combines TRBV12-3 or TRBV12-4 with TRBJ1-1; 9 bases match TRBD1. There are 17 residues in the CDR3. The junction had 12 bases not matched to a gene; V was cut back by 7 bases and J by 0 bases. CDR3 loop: CASISSPQGALNTEAFF. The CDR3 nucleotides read TGTGCCAGCATTTCCTCCCCACAGGGGGCCTTGAACACTGAAGCTTTCTTT.